What follows describes a single T cell receptor beta chain. The antigen remains unidentified. The data stem from a study of beta chain features in type 1 diabetes. For the study at large: Sorted cells from all samples, numbering some 99,000,000, were examined. Notes on the study in general: Naive, central memory and Treg TCRB repertoires seemed to resemble each other more closely in patients than they did in healthy donors. Any role of HLA type in TCRB rearrangement remained unresolved here.

Sequencing targeted expressed TCRB transcripts, as all isolated RNA had been reverse transcribed. Mean read depth for naive, central memory and regulatory T cell samples was approximately 3.57 million reads. The repertoire was sequenced with immunoSEQ multiplex PCR; TCRdb's copy has only in-frame clones and lacks some. The sample includes about 220,000 clones, roughly 10% of them seen just once. V lost 9 bases, J lost 4 bases, and 9 bases stayed unmatched. The length of the CDR3 is 14 residues. Germline assignment: CDR1 MNHNS and CDR2 SASEGT. The TCR sequence derives from a man in his late teens or twenties in good health. Material for sequencing was central memory CD4+ T cells from blood. This sequence joins TRBV6-1 and TRBJ2-1; TRBD1 aligns across 7 bases. The CDR3, as DNA: TGTGCCAGGCCCACAGGGGCCCCTTACAATGAGCAGTTCTTC. This encodes CARPTGAPYNEQFF.